The rows below give T cell receptor beta chains drawn from one sample of a study of blood T cell repertoires in COVID-19. Clones were sequenced by immunoSEQ multiplex PCR, and TCRdb holds only the in-frame ones, with some missing. This sample has fewer than 350,000 clones, with roughly nine tenths found just once. The sequenced sample was peripheral blood. The source is a woman aged 25 to 45 with COVID-19, enrolled during active disease. Each CDR3 is given without its conserved first and last residue. Clone sizes are given selectively: once, few, many, or a class where the clone is expanded.

v_gene,abundance,CDR3aa
TRBV2,once,ASSGEPGYGYT
TRBV4-1,few,ASSPPQGGYGYT
TRBV5-6,-,ASSTGTGIDTQY
TRBV7-9,-,ASSLVDSSYEQY
TRBV4-1,-,ASSQDQALVGQGFYEQY
TRBV27,few,ASSLKGLNGQPQH
TRBV6-5,-,ASSKGRGYEQY
TRBV6-5,-,ASGQGAWETQY
TRBV29-1,-,SVGTSIGYNEQF
TRBV4-1,-,ASSQERASAENIQY
TRBV14,-,ASSQDGNRVVETQY
TRBV10-3,once,AISESQGASEQY
TRBV11-2,-,ASSDPVFGTGRATGELF
TRBV18,-,ASSPRTVNEKLF
TRBV5-1,-,ASSLGTRMDGELF
TRBV29-1,-,SFPRDNTDGYT
TRBV28,few,AIGGVNTGELF
TRBV7-9,-,ASVDYTGATYGYT
TRBV4-1,-,ASSSLAGSGNTIY
TRBV5-1,-,ASRDTGTEAF
TRBV3-1/TRBV3-2,-,ASSQGGYASTDTQY
TRBV7-6,-,ASSSQAASGGYGSYNEQF
TRBV28,-,ASSFEVSSHQPQH
TRBV2,-,ASSASRQPQH
TRBV3-1/TRBV3-2,-,ASSPFSGGKETQY
TRBV5-1,-,ASSLSSGGVDTQY
TRBV18,-,ASSPRTGRNQPQH
TRBV10-3,-,AFYRRRAIQPLH
TRBV13,-,ASSPTGLGSYEQY
TRBV2,-,ASSEVWLAPGELF
TRBV28,-,ASPTGTGDTDTQY
TRBV12-5,-,ASGLDSVRPQH
TRBV9,-,ASSVALAGGLNEQF
TRBV6-1,few,ASSEDETGGYEQY
TRBV19,-,ASSRNRAKPQH
TRBV7-9,-,ASSPTGTGKLF
TRBV24-1,-,ATSGTSGRTDTQY
TRBV7-2,-,ASTRSNTGELF